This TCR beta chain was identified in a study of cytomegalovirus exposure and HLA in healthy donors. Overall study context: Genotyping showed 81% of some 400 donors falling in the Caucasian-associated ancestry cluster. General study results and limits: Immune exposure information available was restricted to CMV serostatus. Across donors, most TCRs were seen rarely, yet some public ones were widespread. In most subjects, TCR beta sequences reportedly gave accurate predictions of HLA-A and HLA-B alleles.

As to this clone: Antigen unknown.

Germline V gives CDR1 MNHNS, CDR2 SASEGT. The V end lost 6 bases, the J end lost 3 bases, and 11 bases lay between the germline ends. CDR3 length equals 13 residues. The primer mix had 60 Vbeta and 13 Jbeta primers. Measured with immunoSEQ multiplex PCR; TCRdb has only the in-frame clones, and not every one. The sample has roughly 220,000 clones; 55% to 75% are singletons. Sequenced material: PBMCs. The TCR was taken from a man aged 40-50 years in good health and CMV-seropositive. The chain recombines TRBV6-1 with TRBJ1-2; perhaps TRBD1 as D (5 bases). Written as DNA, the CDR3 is TGTGCCAGCAGCGACAGTTCGTACTATGGCTACACCTTC. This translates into CASSDSSYYGYTF.